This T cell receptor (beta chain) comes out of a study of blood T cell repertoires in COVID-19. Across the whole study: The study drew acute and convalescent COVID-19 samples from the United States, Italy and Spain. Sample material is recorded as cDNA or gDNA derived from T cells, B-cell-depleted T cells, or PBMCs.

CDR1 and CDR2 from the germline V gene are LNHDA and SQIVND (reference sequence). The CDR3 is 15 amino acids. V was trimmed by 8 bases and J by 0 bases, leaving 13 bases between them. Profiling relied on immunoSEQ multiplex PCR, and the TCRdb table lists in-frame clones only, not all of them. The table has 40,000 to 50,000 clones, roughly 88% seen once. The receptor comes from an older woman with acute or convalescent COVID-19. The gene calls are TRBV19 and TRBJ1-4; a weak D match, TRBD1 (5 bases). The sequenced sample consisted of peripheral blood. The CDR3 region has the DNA TGTGCCAGTGGAACCGGGGACTCAACTAATGAAAAACTGTTTTTT. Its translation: CASGTGDSTNEKLFF.